The subject of this entry is one T cell receptor beta chain. The sample originates from a study of blood T cell repertoires in COVID-19. Study context: Spain, Italy and the United States supplied samples that represented acute and convalescent COVID-19.

Participant reports of clinical history set cohort assignment. TCRdb keeps only in-frame clones here, not all; method: immunoSEQ multiplex PCR. This sample yields roughly 220,000 clones, of which 75% to 90% are seen a single time; approximately 3.4% belongs to the top ten. The V gene end was trimmed by 5 bases and the J gene end by 8 bases; junction bases not matched to a gene: 3. Germline V CDR1 and CDR2: DFQATT, SNEGSKA (reference sequence). CDR3 length: 11 residues. The sample was PBMCs or T cells enriched from blood (not recorded which). The receptor was isolated from a young woman in a cohort exposed to, infected with or recovered from COVID-19 (not recorded which). V and J are TRBV20-1 and TRBJ1-1; 9 bases agree with TRBD1. CDR3 loop: CSARDREEAFF. The CDR3 region has the DNA TGCAGTGCTCGGGACAGGGAAGAAGCTTTCTTT.